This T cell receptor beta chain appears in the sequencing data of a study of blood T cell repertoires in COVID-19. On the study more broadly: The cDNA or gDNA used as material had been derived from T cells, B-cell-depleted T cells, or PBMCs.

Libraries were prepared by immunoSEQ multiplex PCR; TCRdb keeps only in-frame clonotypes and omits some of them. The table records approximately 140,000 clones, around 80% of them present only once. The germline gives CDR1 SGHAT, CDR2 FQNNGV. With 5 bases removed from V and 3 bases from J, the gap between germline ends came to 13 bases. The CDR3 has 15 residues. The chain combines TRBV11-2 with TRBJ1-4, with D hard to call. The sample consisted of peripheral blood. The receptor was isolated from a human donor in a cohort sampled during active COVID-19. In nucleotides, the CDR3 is TGTGCCAGCAGCCGTTATGAGTCCGCTAATGAAAAACTGTTTTTT. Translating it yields CASSRYESANEKLFF.